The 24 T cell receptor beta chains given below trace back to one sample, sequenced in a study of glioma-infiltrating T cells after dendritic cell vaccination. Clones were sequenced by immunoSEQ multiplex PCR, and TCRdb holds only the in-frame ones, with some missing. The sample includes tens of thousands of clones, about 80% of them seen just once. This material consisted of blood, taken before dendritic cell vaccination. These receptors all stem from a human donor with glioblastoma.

This CDR3 is CASLNRQGTAEAFF. The CDR3, as DNA: TGTGCCAGCCTTAATAGACAGGGGACGGCTGAAGCTTTCTTT. The V gene is TRBV5-4, the J gene TRBJ1-1, with TRBD1 matching 8 bases. The CDR3 consists of 14 residues. The germline CDR1 and CDR2 sequences are SGHNT and YYREEE (reference sequence). The trim removed 7 bases at V and 6 bases at J, leaving 11 bases unmatched. The full variable domain, completed using reference TRBV5-4 and TRBJ1-1, is ETGVTQSPTHLIKTRGQQVTLRCSSQSGHNTVSWYQQALGQGPQFIFQYYREEENGRGNFPPRFSGLQFPNYSSELNVNALELDDSALYLCASLNRQGTAEAFFGQGTRLTVV.

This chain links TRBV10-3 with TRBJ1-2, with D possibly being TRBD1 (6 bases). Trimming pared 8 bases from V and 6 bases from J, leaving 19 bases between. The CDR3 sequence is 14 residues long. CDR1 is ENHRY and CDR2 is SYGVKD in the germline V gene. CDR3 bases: TGTGCCATCTCCTTGGCGGGGGGCGCGGATGGCTACACCTTC. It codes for CAISLAGGADGYTF.

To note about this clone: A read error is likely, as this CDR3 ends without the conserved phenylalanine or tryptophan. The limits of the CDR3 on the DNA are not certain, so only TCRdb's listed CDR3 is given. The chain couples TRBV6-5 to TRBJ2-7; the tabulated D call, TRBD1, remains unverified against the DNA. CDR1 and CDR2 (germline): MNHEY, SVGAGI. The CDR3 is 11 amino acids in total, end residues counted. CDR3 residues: CASRTPGQPVL.

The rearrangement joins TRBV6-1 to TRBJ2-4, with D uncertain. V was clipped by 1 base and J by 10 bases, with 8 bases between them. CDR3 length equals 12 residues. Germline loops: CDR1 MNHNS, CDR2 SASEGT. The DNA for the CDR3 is TGTGCCAGCAGTGAAGATATAGTTATTCAGTACTTC. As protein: CASSEDIVIQYF.

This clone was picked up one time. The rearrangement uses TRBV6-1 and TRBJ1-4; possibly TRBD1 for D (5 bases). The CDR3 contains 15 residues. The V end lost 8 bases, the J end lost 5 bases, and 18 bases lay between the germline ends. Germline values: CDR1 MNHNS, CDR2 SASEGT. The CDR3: CASSSLSRANEKLFF. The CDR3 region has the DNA TGTGCCAGCTCTTCCCTTAGCAGGGCCAATGAAAAACTGTTTTTT.

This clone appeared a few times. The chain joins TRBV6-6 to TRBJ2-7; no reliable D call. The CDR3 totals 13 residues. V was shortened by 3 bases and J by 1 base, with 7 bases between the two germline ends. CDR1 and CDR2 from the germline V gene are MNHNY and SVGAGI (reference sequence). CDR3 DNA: TGTGCCAGCAGTTATCAGGTGTCCTACGAGCAGTACTTC. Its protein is CASSYQVSYEQYF.

CDR3: CASSYTRGSTDTQYF. The CDR3 DNA follows: TGTGCCAGCAGCTACACAAGGGGGAGCACAGATACGCAGTATTTT. The chain links TRBV6-5 to TRBJ2-3; D possibly corresponds to TRBD1 (6 bases). CDR1 and CDR2 (germline): MNHEY, SVGAGI. The V gene lost 6 bases and the J gene lost 0 bases, with 13 bases spanning the gap. This CDR3 spans 15 amino acids.

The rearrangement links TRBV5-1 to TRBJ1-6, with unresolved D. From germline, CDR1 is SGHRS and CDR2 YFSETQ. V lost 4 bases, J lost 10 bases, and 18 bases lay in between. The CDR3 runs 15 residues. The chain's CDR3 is CASSLAASGESPLHF. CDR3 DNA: TGCGCCAGCAGCCTCGCCGCGAGCGGGGAATCACCCCTCCACTTT.

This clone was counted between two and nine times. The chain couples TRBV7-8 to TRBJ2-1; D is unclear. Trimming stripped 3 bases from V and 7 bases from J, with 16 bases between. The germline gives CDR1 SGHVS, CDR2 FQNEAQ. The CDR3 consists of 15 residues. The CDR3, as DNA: TGTGCCAGCAGCTTTACTTCCGGAGCCTGGAATGAGCAGTTCTTC. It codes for CASSFTSGAWNEQFF. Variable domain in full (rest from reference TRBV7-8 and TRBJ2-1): GAGVSQSPRYKVAKRGQDVALRCDPISGHVSLFWYQQALGQGPEFLTYFQNEAQLDKSGLPSDRFFAERPEGSVSTLKIQRTQQEDSAVYLCASSFTSGAWNEQFFGPGTRLTVL.

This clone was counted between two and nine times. The CDR3 nucleotides are TGTGCCAGCAGTACACATCCGGGACAGGGCCCTGAAGCTTTCTTT. It specifies CASSTHPGQGPEAFF. The gene calls are TRBV6-6 and TRBJ1-1; TRBD1 aligns across 9 bases. This CDR3 is built from 15 residues. CDR1 and CDR2 (germline): MNHNY, SVGAGI (reference sequence). The V gene end was trimmed by 5 bases and the J gene end by 6 bases; junction bases not matched to a gene: 10.

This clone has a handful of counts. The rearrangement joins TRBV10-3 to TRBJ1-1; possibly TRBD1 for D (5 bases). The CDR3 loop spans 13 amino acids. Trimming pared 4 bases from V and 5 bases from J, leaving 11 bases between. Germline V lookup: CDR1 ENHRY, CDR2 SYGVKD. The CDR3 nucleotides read TGTGCCATCAGTGGACAGTTTGGAACTGAAGCTTTCTTT. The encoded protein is CAISGQFGTEAFF.

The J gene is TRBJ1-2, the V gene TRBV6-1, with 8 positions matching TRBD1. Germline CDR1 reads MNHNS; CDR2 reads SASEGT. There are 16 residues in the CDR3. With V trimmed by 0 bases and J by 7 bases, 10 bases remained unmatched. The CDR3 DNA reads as TGTGCCAGCAGTGAAGCGTCTAGACAGGGGAGTATTGGCTACACCTTC. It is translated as CASSEASRQGSIGYTF.

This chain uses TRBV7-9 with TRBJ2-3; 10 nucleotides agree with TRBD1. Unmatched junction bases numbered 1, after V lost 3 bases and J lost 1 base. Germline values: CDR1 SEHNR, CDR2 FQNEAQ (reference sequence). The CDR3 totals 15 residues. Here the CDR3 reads CASSFGTGGTDTQYF. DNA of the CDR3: TGTGCCAGCAGCTTCGGGACAGGGGGCACAGATACGCAGTATTTT.

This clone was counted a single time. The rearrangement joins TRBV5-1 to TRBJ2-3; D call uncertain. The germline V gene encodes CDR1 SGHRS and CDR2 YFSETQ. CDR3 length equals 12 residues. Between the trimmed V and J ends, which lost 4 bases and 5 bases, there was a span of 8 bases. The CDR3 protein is CASSHPGDTQYF. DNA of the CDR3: TGCGCCAGCAGCCACCCCGGAGATACGCAGTATTTT.

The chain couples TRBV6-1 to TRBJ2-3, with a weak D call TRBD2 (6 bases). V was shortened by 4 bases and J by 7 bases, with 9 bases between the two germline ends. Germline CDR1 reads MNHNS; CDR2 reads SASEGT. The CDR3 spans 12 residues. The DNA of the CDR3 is TGTGCCAGCAGTGGGGAGGTTAATACGCAGTATTTT. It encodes CASSGEVNTQYF.

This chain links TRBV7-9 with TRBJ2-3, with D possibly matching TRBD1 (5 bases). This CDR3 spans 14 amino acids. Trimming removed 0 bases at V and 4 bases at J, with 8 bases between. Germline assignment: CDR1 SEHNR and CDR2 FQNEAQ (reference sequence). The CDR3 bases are TGTGCCAGCAGCTTAGCGCTAGGGGCAGATACGCAGTATTTT. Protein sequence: CASSLALGADTQYF.

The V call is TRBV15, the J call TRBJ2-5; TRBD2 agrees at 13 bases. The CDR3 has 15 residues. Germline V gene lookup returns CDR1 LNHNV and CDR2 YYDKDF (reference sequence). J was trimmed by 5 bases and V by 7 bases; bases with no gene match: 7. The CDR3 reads CATKTSGGAQETQYF. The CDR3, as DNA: TGTGCCACCAAAACTAGCGGGGGGGCCCAGGAGACCCAGTACTTC. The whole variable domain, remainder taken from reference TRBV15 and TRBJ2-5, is DAMVIQNPRYQVTQFGKPVTLSCSQTLNHNVMYWYQQKSSQAPKLLFHYYDKDFNNEADTPDNFQSRRPNTSFCFLDIRSPGLGDTAMYLCATKTSGGAQETQYFGPGTRLLVL.

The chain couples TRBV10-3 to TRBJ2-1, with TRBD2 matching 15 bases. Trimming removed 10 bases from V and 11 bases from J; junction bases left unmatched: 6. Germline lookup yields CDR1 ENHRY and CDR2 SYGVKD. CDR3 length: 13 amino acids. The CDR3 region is CATGLAGGEKQFF. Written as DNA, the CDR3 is TGTGCCACTGGACTAGCGGGGGGGGAAAAGCAGTTCTTC.

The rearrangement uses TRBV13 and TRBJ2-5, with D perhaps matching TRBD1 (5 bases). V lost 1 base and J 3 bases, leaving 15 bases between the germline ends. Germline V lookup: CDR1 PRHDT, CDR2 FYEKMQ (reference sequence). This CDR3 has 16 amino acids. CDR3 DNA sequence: TGTGCCAGCAGCTTAGAGGGGCCCCAAGCCAAAGAGACCCAGTACTTC. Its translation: CASSLEGPQAKETQYF.

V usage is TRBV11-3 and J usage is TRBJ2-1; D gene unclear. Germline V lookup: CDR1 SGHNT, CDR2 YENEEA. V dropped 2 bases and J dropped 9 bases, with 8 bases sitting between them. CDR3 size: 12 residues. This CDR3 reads CASSLNVGEQFF. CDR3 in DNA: TGTGCCAGCAGCTTAAACGTCGGTGAGCAGTTCTTC.

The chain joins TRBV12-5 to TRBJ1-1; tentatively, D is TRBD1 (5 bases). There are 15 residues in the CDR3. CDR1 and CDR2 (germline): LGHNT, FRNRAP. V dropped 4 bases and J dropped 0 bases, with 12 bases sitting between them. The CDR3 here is CASGSLPGLNTEAFF. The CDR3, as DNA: TGTGCTAGTGGTTCCCTACCAGGGCTGAACACTGAAGCTTTCTTT. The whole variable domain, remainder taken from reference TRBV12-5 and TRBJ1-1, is DARVTQTPRHKVTEMGQEVTMRCQPILGHNTVFWYRQTMMQGLELLAYFRNRAPLDDSGMPKDRFSAEMPDATLATLKIQPSEPRDSAVYFCASGSLPGLNTEAFFGQGTRLTVV.

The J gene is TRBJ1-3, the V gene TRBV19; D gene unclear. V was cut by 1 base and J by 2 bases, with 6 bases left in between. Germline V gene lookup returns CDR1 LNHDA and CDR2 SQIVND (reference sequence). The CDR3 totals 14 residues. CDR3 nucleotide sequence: TGTGCCAGTAGTATAGGGTCAGCTGGAAACACCATATATTTT. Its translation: CASSIGSAGNTIYF.

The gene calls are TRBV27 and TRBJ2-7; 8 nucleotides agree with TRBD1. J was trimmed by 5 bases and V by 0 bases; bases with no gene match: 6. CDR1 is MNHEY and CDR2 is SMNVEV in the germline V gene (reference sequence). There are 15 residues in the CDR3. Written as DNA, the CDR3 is TGTGCCAGCAGTTTATCGCCAGGGGGCAGGAACGAGCAGTACTTC. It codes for CASSLSPGGRNEQYF.

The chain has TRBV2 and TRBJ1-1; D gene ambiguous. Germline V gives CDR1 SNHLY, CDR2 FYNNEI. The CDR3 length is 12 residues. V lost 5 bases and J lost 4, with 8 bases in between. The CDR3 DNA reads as TGTGCCAGCAGTCGGGAGGGCACTGAAGCTTTCTTT. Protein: CASSREGTEAFF.